The 22 T cell receptor beta chains listed next were all sequenced from one sample in a study of blood T cell repertoires in COVID-19 (dated by TCRdb to 2018 to 2020). Libraries were built with the immunoSEQ multiplex PCR assay. What TCRdb holds here is the immuneACCESS table cut down to in-frame rearrangements. Part of the clones is not present; checked against another copy, under half of the missing clones reflect an unresolved V gene, and the others are unexplained. Present in this sample are hundreds of thousands of clones, over 75% of which were seen just once. Jointly, the top ten make up 2% to 3% of the sample. The sequenced sample was PBMCs or T cells enriched from blood (not recorded which). The origin of the receptors is a young woman who had recovered from COVID-19.

The chain combines TRBV6-6 with TRBJ2-5; possible D gene TRBD2, 6 bases. V gave up 6 bases and J gave up 0 bases, with 17 bases separating them. The CDR3 is 16 amino acids. Germline loops: CDR1 MNHNY, CDR2 SVGAGI (reference sequence). The CDR3 region has the DNA TGTGCCAGCAGCTCCCCGCGGAGGGACTACCAAGAGACCCAGTACTTC. This codes for CASSSPRRDYQETQYF.

In this sample, this clone turned up a few times. Here the CDR3 DNA reads TGTGCCAGCAGCCCTCCTAGCACAGATACGCAGTATTTT. Translated: CASSPPSTDTQYF. V usage is TRBV7-6 and J usage is TRBJ2-3; D gene ambiguous. Trimming removed 5 bases from V and 0 bases from J, with 6 bases in between. Looked up from germline, CDR1 is SGHVS and CDR2 is FNYEAQ. CDR3 size: 13 residues.

The rearrangement uses TRBV6-6 and TRBJ2-7; D call uncertain. V dropped 5 bases and J dropped 0 bases, with 11 bases sitting between them. CDR1 and CDR2 from the germline V gene are MNHNY and SVGAGI (reference sequence). The CDR3 length is 14 residues. The CDR3 bases are TGTGCCAGCAGTGGCGTTTCTAGCTCCTACGAGCAGTACTTC. This codes for CASSGVSSSYEQYF.

The chain uses TRBV2 and TRBJ1-3; 12 nucleotides align to TRBD1. The CDR3 is 17 amino acids. V was clipped by 9 bases and J by 2 bases; unmatched bases: 11. Germline values: CDR1 SNHLY, CDR2 FYNNEI. The CDR3 spells CASGGTGGLKAGNTIYF. CDR3 in DNA: TGTGCCAGTGGAGGGACAGGGGGCCTCAAAGCTGGAAACACCATATATTTT. The full variable domain, its missing parts supplied by reference TRBV2 and TRBJ1-3, is EPEVTQTPSHQVTQMGQEVILRCVPISNHLYFYWYRQILGQKVEFLVSFYNNEISEKSEIFDDQFSVERPDGSNFTLKIRSTKLEDSAMYFCASGGTGGLKAGNTIYFGEGSWLTVV.

The chain carries TRBV27 and TRBJ1-2; D perhaps matches TRBD1 (5 bases). Trimming shortened V by 6 bases and J by 3 bases, and 14 bases separated the two germline ends. The CDR3 is made up of 14 amino acids. CDR1 and CDR2 (germline): MNHEY, SMNVEV (reference sequence). This CDR3 reads CASSPLGGDYGYTF. As DNA, the CDR3 is TGTGCCAGCAGCCCCCTGGGGGGGGACTATGGCTACACCTTC.

The chain uses TRBV19 and TRBJ1-4; D perhaps matches TRBD1 (5 bases). The CDR3 runs 18 residues. Germline V gene data show CDR1 as LNHDA and CDR2 as SQIVND (reference sequence). Trimming cost V 4 bases and J 3 bases, with 21 bases left between them. The CDR3 region is CASSTRTSPGEANEKLFF. DNA of the CDR3: TGTGCCAGTAGTACGAGAACCTCCCCGGGGGAGGCTAATGAAAAACTGTTTTTT.

J is TRBJ1-1 and V is TRBV6-1, with D uncertain. The germline CDR1 and CDR2 sequences are MNHNS and SASEGT. V lost 2 bases, J lost 0 bases, and 4 bases lay in between. The CDR3 length is 13 residues. CDR3 bases: TGTGCCAGCAGTGAAACGGTGAACACTGAAGCTTTCTTT. Translation gives CASSETVNTEAFF.

The rearrangement uses TRBV5-1 and TRBJ1-1, with D possibly being TRBD1 (6 bases). This CDR3 contains 13 residues. Trimming removed 0 bases from V and 6 bases from J, with 9 bases in between. CDR1 and CDR2 (germline): SGHRS, YFSETQ. CDR3 amino acids: CASSLEGVAEAFF. The DNA of the CDR3 is TGCGCCAGCAGCTTGGAGGGGGTAGCTGAAGCTTTCTTT.

V and J are TRBV7-9 and TRBJ1-6; D is uncertain. The V end lost 5 bases, the J end lost 3 bases, and 11 bases lay between the germline ends. Germline CDR1 reads SEHNR; CDR2 reads FQNEAQ (reference sequence). This CDR3 region has 15 residues. Here the CDR3 DNA reads TGTGCCAGCAGCGCTACGGGAGGCTATAATTCACCCCTCCACTTT. Translating it yields CASSATGGYNSPLHF. Drawing the rest from reference TRBV7-9 and TRBJ1-6, the complete variable domain is DTGVSQNPRHKITKRGQNVTFRCDPISEHNRLYWYRQTLGQGPEFLTYFQNEAQLEKSRLLSDRFSAERPKGSFSTLEIQRTEQGDSAMYLCASSATGGYNSPLHFGNGTRLTVT.

This chain links TRBV6-5 with TRBJ1-1; maybe TRBD1 (6 bases). This CDR3 is 14 amino acids long. Germline-derived CDR1 and CDR2 are MNHEY and SVGAGI. V was clipped by 5 bases and J by 1 base, with 11 bases between them. The CDR3 here is CASSPGTPNTEAFF. CDR3 DNA sequence: TGTGCCAGCAGTCCCGGGACACCGAACACTGAAGCTTTCTTT.

This chain connects TRBV2 to TRBJ2-7, with a tentative D call TRBD2 (6 bases). Germline CDR1 SNHLY, CDR2 FYNNEI. Deletions cut 4 bases from V and 3 bases from J, with 13 bases between. This CDR3 region has 14 residues. The chain's CDR3 is CASSAGTGNYEQYF. The CDR3 nucleotides are TGTGCCAGCAGTGCCGGGACTGGGAACTACGAGCAGTACTTC.

This clone was found a few times. The V and J genes are TRBV3-1 (or the pseudogene TRBV3-2) and TRBJ1-6, with 7 bases aligning to TRBD1. The CDR3 sequence is 15 residues long. J lost 6 bases, V lost 1 base, and 3 bases had no gene match. Germline V gene data show CDR1 as LGHDT and CDR2 as YNNKEL (reference sequence). The CDR3 here is CASSQGTGGNSPLHF. The CDR3 DNA is TGTGCCAGCAGCCAAGGGACAGGCGGTAATTCACCCCTCCACTTT.

V is TRBV27 and J is TRBJ2-1, with 14 bases aligning to TRBD2. The CDR3 totals 17 residues. Looked up from germline, CDR1 is MNHEY and CDR2 is SMNVEV (reference sequence). J lost 3 bases, V lost 5 bases, and 6 bases had no gene match. CDR3 bases: TGTGCCAGCAGTCCCCGACTAGCGGGGGGGGTCTACAATGAGCAGTTCTTC. This encodes CASSPRLAGGVYNEQFF.

CDR3 in DNA: TGTGCCAGCAGCCAAGAACAGGGAGGGGACTATGGCTACACCTTC. The encoded protein is CASSQEQGGDYGYTF. J is TRBJ1-2 and V is TRBV4-2, with D perhaps matching TRBD1 (6 bases). V dropped 0 bases and J dropped 3 bases, with 11 bases sitting between them. This CDR3 has 15 amino acids. Germline CDR1 reads LGHNA; CDR2 reads YNFKEQ.

V usage is TRBV5-1 and J usage is TRBJ2-7; weak D call: TRBD1 (6 bases). Germline CDR1 SGHRS, CDR2 YFSETQ. The V gene lost 0 bases and the J gene lost 3 bases, with 16 bases spanning the gap. The CDR3 is 16 amino acids. The DNA of the CDR3 is TGCGCCAGCAGCTTGGAGGGGCTCTCACAGGGCTACGAGCAGTACTTC. This sequence encodes CASSLEGLSQGYEQYF.

V and J are TRBV3-1 (or the pseudogene TRBV3-2) and TRBJ1-2, with D perhaps TRBD1 (6 bases). In germline, CDR1 is LGHDT, CDR2 YNNKEL (reference sequence). V lost 4 bases, J lost 2 bases, and 20 bases lay in between. The CDR3 has 17 residues. CDR3 protein: CASSRWNVYRANYGYTF. The CDR3 DNA sequence: TGTGCCAGCAGCCGTTGGAATGTGTACAGGGCCAACTATGGCTACACCTTC.

The rearrangement joins TRBV11-2 to TRBJ1-2; 8 bases align to TRBD1. Trimming at V came to 5 bases and at J to 4 bases, leaving 12 bases not matched to a gene. This CDR3 contains 16 residues. CDR1 is SGHAT, CDR2 FQNNGV, per germline. CDR3 residues: CASSEHIRGQIYGYTF. CDR3 in DNA: TGTGCCAGCAGCGAGCATATCAGGGGGCAGATCTATGGCTACACCTTC. Together with reference TRBV11-2 and TRBJ1-2, the CDR3 gives the full variable domain: EAGVAQSPRYKIIEKRQSVAFWCNPISGHATLYWYQQILGQGPKLLIQFQNNGVVDDSQLPKDRFSAERLKGVDSTLKIQPAKLEDSAVYLCASSEHIRGQIYGYTFGSGTRLTVV.

The J gene is TRBJ2-3, the V gene TRBV10-2, with a tentative D call TRBD2 (6 bases). The CDR3 spans 14 residues. Germline lookup yields CDR1 WSHSY and CDR2 SAAADI. Trimming pared 5 bases from V and 1 base from J, leaving 10 bases between. The CDR3 nucleotides are TGCGCCAGCAGTACGAGCGGGCGCACAGATACGCAGTATTTT. It yields the protein CASSTSGRTDTQYF.

As concerns this clone: This specimen includes other DNA sequences encoding the same CDR3. The chain couples TRBV4-1 to TRBJ2-7; TRBD1 might be the D (5 bases). Germline V gene sequence: CDR1 MGHRA, CDR2 YSYEKL. CDR3 length: 13 residues. With 1 base removed from V and 3 bases from J, the gap between germline ends came to 7 bases. CDR3 amino acids: CASSQGGGYEQYF. The CDR3 bases are TGCGCCAGCAGCCAAGGGGGCGGCTACGAGCAGTACTTC.

The chain links TRBV14 to TRBJ1-1; TRBD1 matches at 8 bases. After removal of 4 bases from V and 6 bases from J, the junction contained 7 bases not matched to a gene. Germline CDR1 and CDR2: SGHDN and FVKESK. This CDR3 spans 14 amino acids. Written as DNA, the CDR3 is TGTGCCAGCAGCCTCGAGACAGGGGTCTCTGAAGCTTTCTTT. This translates into CASSLETGVSEAFF.

The DNA of the CDR3 is TGTGCCAGCAGTTTAGGGGTTCGACAGGGGGCGTCGGAAGCTTTCTTT. Translation gives CASSLGVRQGASEAFF. The rearrangement links TRBV27 to TRBJ1-1, with 10 bases matching TRBD1. CDR1 is MNHEY and CDR2 is SMNVEV in the germline V gene (reference sequence). J was trimmed by 8 bases and V by 2 bases; bases with no gene match: 11. This CDR3 contains 16 residues.

The chain joins TRBV4-1 to TRBJ2-7, with 7 positions matching TRBD2. The CDR3 covers 15 residues. With 4 bases clipped from V and 2 bases from J, the junction kept 8 bases outside the gene matches. Germline CDR1 and CDR2: MGHRA and YSYEKL. This CDR3 is CASSLLTSSPYEQYF. The DNA of the CDR3 is TGCGCCAGCAGCCTTCTGACTAGCAGTCCCTACGAGCAGTACTTC.